Below, 14 T cell receptor beta chains from the same sample are listed, as sequenced in a study of shared clonotypes between healthy human individuals. Assay: immunoSEQ multiplex PCR; the TCRdb copy retains only in-frame clones and omits some. The sample shows approximately 650,000 clones, nearly 97% of them seen only once. The naive CD8 fraction comprised CD45RO-negative cells positively selected for CCR7 and excluded terminally differentiated effector memory CD45RA+ cells. Specimen: naive CD8+ T cells sorted from blood. The receptors come from a woman aged 25 to 39 in good health.

This clone was seen once. The rearrangement uses TRBV7-9 and TRBJ2-1, with D hard to call. Germline V gives CDR1 SEHNR, CDR2 FQNEAQ (reference sequence). Trimming left V 4 bases short and J 8 bases short, with 18 bases between. This CDR3 has 15 amino acids. The CDR3 DNA reads TGTGCCAGCAGCTCGGGTGGGCGAACTCCGGATGAGCAGTTCTTC. Translating it yields CASSSGGRTPDEQFF. The full variable domain, with the rest looked up from reference TRBV7-9 and TRBJ2-1, is DTGVSQNPRHKITKRGQNVTFRCDPISEHNRLYWYRQTLGQGPEFLTYFQNEAQLEKSRLLSDRFSAERPKGSFSTLEIQRTEQGDSAMYLCASSSGGRTPDEQFFGPGTRLTVL.

The DNA of the CDR3 is TGTGCCAGCAGCCCCCAGGCGGGAGCTTTCTTT. The encoded protein is CASSPQAGAFF. The chain links TRBV9 to TRBJ1-1; D gene uncertain. This CDR3 comprises 11 residues. From germline, CDR1 is SGDLS and CDR2 YYNGEE. The V end lost 4 bases, the J end lost 10 bases, and 11 bases lay between the germline ends. The variable domain in full, completed from reference TRBV9 and TRBJ1-1, reads DSGVTQTPKHLITATGQRVTLRCSPRSGDLSVYWYQQSLDQGLQFLIQYYNGEERAKGNILERFSAQQFPDLHSELNLSSLELGDSALYFCASSPQAGAFFGQGTRLTVV.

This chain joins TRBV19 and TRBJ2-2; weak D call: TRBD1 (6 bases). The germline V and J ends were trimmed by 5 bases and 7 bases, with 23 bases remaining between them. Germline loops: CDR1 LNHDA, CDR2 SQIVND (reference sequence). This CDR3 comprises 17 residues. The CDR3 sequence is CASSSLLGFRTVGELFF. The CDR3 bases are TGTGCCAGTAGTTCCCTCCTGGGGTTCCGGACAGTCGGGGAGCTGTTTTTT.

The chain uses TRBV28 and TRBJ1-5; 7 bases agree with TRBD1. The V and J ends lost 7 bases and 4 bases, in that order; junction bases with no gene match: 10. CDR3 length: 15 amino acids. Germline V gene data show CDR1 as MDHEN and CDR2 as SYDVKM. The CDR3 nucleotides are TGTGCCAGCACCGAGAACAGGGGCGGAAATCAGCCCCAGCATTTT. It encodes CASTENRGGNQPQHF.

CDR3 coding DNA: TGTGCCAGCAGTTTAGCTTCTAGCGCCCAAGAGACCCAGTACTTC. It is translated as CASSLASSAQETQYF. V is TRBV28 and J is TRBJ2-5; weak D call: TRBD2 (6 bases). Per germline, CDR1 MDHEN and CDR2 SYDVKM. The CDR3 is made up of 15 amino acids. V gave up 2 bases and J gave up 1 base, with 11 bases separating them.

V and J are TRBV28 and TRBJ2-5, with TRBD2 matching over 8 bases. Judging by the DNA end, TRBJ2-7 fits better; the J call may be wrong. Germline V CDR1 and CDR2: MDHEN, SYDVKM. This CDR3 region has 13 residues. CDR3 sequence reads: CASSLTSEYEQYF. The CDR3 nucleotides are TGTGCCAGCAGTTTGACTAGCGAGTACGAGCAGTACTTC.

The rearrangement links TRBV5-5 to TRBJ2-1; TRBD2 might be the D (5 bases). Trimming pared 3 bases from V and 7 bases from J, leaving 11 bases between. Germline V gene lookup returns CDR1 SGHKS and CDR2 YYEKEE (reference sequence). This CDR3 contains 13 residues. The CDR3 DNA reads as TGTGCCAGCAGCTCGCCGGGGTGGAATGAGCAGTTCTTC. This encodes CASSSPGWNEQFF.

The V gene is TRBV30, the J gene TRBJ1-6, with D unclear. The germline V gene encodes CDR1 GTSNPN and CDR2 SVGIG (reference sequence). Between the trimmed V and J ends, which lost 1 base and 7 bases, there was a span of 5 bases. The CDR3 consists of 12 residues. As DNA, the CDR3 is TGTGCCTGGAGTGACAGCAATTCACCCCTCCACTTT. Translating it yields CAWSDSNSPLHF.

The chain has TRBV5-6 and TRBJ2-3, with 8 bases lining up with TRBD1. This CDR3 is 17 amino acids long. Germline loops: CDR1 SGHDT, CDR2 YYEEEE. The V and J ends lost 4 bases and 2 bases, in that order; junction bases with no gene match: 12. CDR3: CASSSRTGNDLTDTQYF. The CDR3 DNA reads TGTGCCAGCAGCAGCCGGACAGGGAACGACCTCACAGATACGCAGTATTTT. Drawing the rest from reference TRBV5-6 and TRBJ2-3, the complete variable domain is DAGVTQSPTHLIKTRGQQVTLRCSPKSGHDTVSWYQQALGQGPQFIFQYYEEEERQRGNFPDRFSGHQFPNYSSELNVNALLLGDSALYLCASSSRTGNDLTDTQYFGPGTRLTVL.

V gene TRBV20-1 combines with J gene TRBJ2-1; D is ambiguous. There are 11 residues in the CDR3. Germline CDR1 is DFQATT and CDR2 is SNEGSKA (reference sequence). Trimming took off 6 bases at V and 8 bases at J, with 11 bases between the two ends. In nucleotides, the CDR3 is TGCAGTGCCATGAAAGGAGATGAGCAGTTCTTC. Protein sequence: CSAMKGDEQFF.

The chain carries TRBV6-1 and TRBJ2-1; 10 bases are a match to TRBD2. Germline CDR1 MNHNS, CDR2 SASEGT. V lost 6 bases and J lost 8; bases outside the gene matches: 7. The CDR3 totals 14 residues. The CDR3 nucleotides read TGTGCCAGCAGGGAGCGGGAGGGCCTAGATGAGCAGTTCTTC. Residues: CASREREGLDEQFF.

The V gene is TRBV30, the J gene TRBJ2-2, with TRBD2 matching 13 bases. The CDR3 runs 17 residues. Germline V gives CDR1 GTSNPN, CDR2 SVGIG (reference sequence). The V segment lost 3 bases and the J segment 2 bases; nucleotides outside the gene matches: 6. CDR3 sequence reads: CAWSQGLAGVNTGELFF. In DNA form, the CDR3 reads TGTGCCTGGAGCCAAGGACTAGCGGGAGTCAACACCGGGGAGCTGTTTTTT. Looking up the rest from reference TRBV30 and TRBJ2-2 gives the full variable domain: SQTIHQWPATLVQPVGSPLSLECTVEGTSNPNLYWYRQAAGRGLQLLFYSVGIGQISSEVPQNLSASRPQDRQFILSSKKLLLSDSGFYLCAWSQGLAGVNTGELFFGEGSRLTVL.

The chain has TRBV27 and TRBJ1-2; TRBD1 matches at 8 bases. The trim removed 5 bases at V and 5 bases at J, leaving 10 bases unmatched. From germline, CDR1 is MNHEY and CDR2 SMNVEV (reference sequence). This CDR3 is built from 15 residues. The CDR3 nucleotides read TGTGCCAGCAGTCCCCACCGCCGACAGGGGTATGGCTACACCTTC. Translating gives CASSPHRRQGYGYTF.

The chain is built from TRBV27 and TRBJ1-2; 7 nucleotides line up with TRBD1. Germline CDR1 reads MNHEY; CDR2 reads SMNVEV (reference sequence). Trimming took 3 bases from V and 1 from J; bases not matched to a gene: 5. CDR3 length equals 15 residues. The CDR3 protein is CASSLDRTFNYGYTF. CDR3 in DNA: TGTGCCAGCAGTTTGGACAGGACATTTAACTATGGCTACACCTTC.